Listed here are 22 T cell receptor beta chains from one sample, sequenced in a study of blood T cell repertoires in COVID-19. Sequencing used immunoSEQ multiplex PCR; TCRdb keeps in-frame clones, though not all of them. The sample records under 150,000 clones, approximately 88% being singletons. Sequencing was carried out using peripheral blood. The receptors were gathered from a human donor in a cohort sampled during active COVID-19.

This clone was observed once. The rearrangement joins TRBV3-1 (or the pseudogene TRBV3-2) to TRBJ1-4; 9 bases map to TRBD1. Per the germline V gene, CDR1 is LGHDT and CDR2 is YNNKEL (reference sequence). The length of the CDR3 is 15 residues. V lost 4 bases and J lost 7; bases outside the gene matches: 7. CDR3 DNA sequence: TGTGCCAGCAGCCGCCCGACAGGGGGAAGTGAAAAACTGTTTTTT. Translated: CASSRPTGGSEKLFF.

The chain couples TRBV7-9 to TRBJ1-1; TRBD1 matches at 8 bases. In germline, CDR1 is SEHNR, CDR2 FQNEAQ (reference sequence). Trimming cost V 5 bases and J 5 bases; bases outside gene matches: 10. This CDR3 region has 15 residues. CDR3: CASSLGGTGGTEAFF. DNA for the CDR3: TGTGCCAGCAGCCTAGGGGGGACAGGAGGGACTGAAGCTTTCTTT.

The genes are TRBV5-1 and TRBJ2-1; TRBD1 matches at 7 bases. The V gene's germline CDR1 is SGHRS and CDR2 YFSETQ. The CDR3 contains 16 residues. Losses at the gene ends were 0 bases for V and 2 bases for J; bases not matched to a gene: 5. The CDR3 DNA reads TGCGCCAGCAGCTTGGGGGCCAGGGGGACCTACAATGAGCAGTTCTTC. Its translation: CASSLGARGTYNEQFF. The whole variable domain, remainder taken from reference TRBV5-1 and TRBJ2-1, is KAGVTQTPRYLIKTRGQQVTLSCSPISGHRSVSWYQQTPGQGLQFLFEYFSETQRNKGNFPGRFSGRQFSNSRSEMNVSTLELGDSALYLCASSLGARGTYNEQFFGPGTRLTVL.

The chain has TRBV29-1 and TRBJ1-2; 7 nucleotides align to TRBD1. Germline V gene data show CDR1 as SQVTM and CDR2 as ANQGSEA. This CDR3 contains 12 residues. The J segment lost 8 bases and the V segment lost 3 bases, leaving 6 bases of the junction unmatched. The CDR3 spells CSVDGSGQGYTF. The DNA for the CDR3 is TGCAGCGTTGACGGGTCGGGACAGGGCTACACCTTC. Full variable domain (missing parts from reference TRBV29-1 and TRBJ1-2): SAVISQKPSRDICQRGTSLTIQCQVDSQVTMMFWYRQQPGQSLTLIATANQGSEATYESGFVIDKFPISRPNLTFSTLTVSNMSPEDSSIYLCSVDGSGQGYTFGSGTRLTVV.

This chain's CDR3 is CASGTGLYEQYF. Here the CDR3 DNA reads TGTGCCAGCGGGACAGGGCTCTACGAGCAGTACTTC. The chain links TRBV2 to TRBJ2-7; 9 nucleotides agree with TRBD1. CDR1 SNHLY and CDR2 FYNNEI come from the germline V gene. The CDR3 spans 12 residues. The junction had 2 bases not matched to a gene; V was cut back by 8 bases and J by 3 bases. Combining the CDR3 with reference TRBV2 and TRBJ2-7 gives the whole variable domain EPEVTQTPSHQVTQMGQEVILRCVPISNHLYFYWYRQILGQKVEFLVSFYNNEISEKSEIFDDQFSVERPDGSNFTLKIRSTKLEDSAMYFCASGTGLYEQYFGPGTRLTVT.

The chain employs TRBV19 and TRBJ2-7, with TRBD2 matching 9 bases. Per germline, CDR1 LNHDA and CDR2 SQIVND (reference sequence). The CDR3 extends over 17 amino acids. J lost 5 bases, V lost 5 bases, and 16 bases had no gene match. This CDR3 is CASSPTISGGPIHEQYF. DNA of the CDR3: TGTGCCAGTAGTCCCACGATCAGCGGGGGGCCCATCCACGAGCAGTACTTC.

V is TRBV7-9 and J is TRBJ1-4, with D possibly being TRBD1 (5 bases). Trimming removed 5 bases from V and 7 bases from J, with 8 bases in between. This CDR3 has 12 amino acids. Germline-derived CDR1 and CDR2 are SEHNR and FQNEAQ (reference sequence). CDR3: CASSRTLEKLFF. As DNA, the CDR3 is TGTGCCAGCAGCAGGACACTTGAAAAACTGTTTTTT.

The rearrangement joins TRBV3-1 (or the pseudogene TRBV3-2) to TRBJ2-1; 7 positions agree with TRBD2. This CDR3 has 12 residues. Trimming removed 4 bases from V and 10 bases from J; junction bases left unmatched: 4. Looked up from germline, CDR1 is LGHDT and CDR2 is YNNKEL (reference sequence). The CDR3, as DNA: TGTGCCAGCAGCCCAGCGGGGAGAGAGCAGTTCTTC. Protein sequence: CASSPAGREQFF.

This chain joins TRBV5-4 and TRBJ2-3, with 9 bases fitting TRBD1. The V gene's germline CDR1 is SGHNT and CDR2 YYREEE (reference sequence). Trimming took 4 bases from V and 13 from J; bases not matched to a gene: 7. The CDR3 is 12 amino acids. The CDR3 nucleotides read TGTGCCAGCAGCCCCCGACAGGGGGAGGAGTATTTT. It specifies CASSPRQGEEYF. The entire variable domain, with the rest obtained from reference TRBV5-4 and TRBJ2-3, is as follows: ETGVTQSPTHLIKTRGQQVTLRCSSQSGHNTVSWYQQALGQGPQFIFQYYREEENGRGNFPPRFSGLQFPNYSSELNVNALELDDSALYLCASSPRQGEEYFGPGTRLTVL.

The rearrangement uses TRBV20-1 and TRBJ2-1, with TRBD1 matching over 7 bases. The length of the CDR3 is 12 residues. CDR1 and CDR2 from the germline V gene are DFQATT and SNEGSKA (reference sequence). The J segment lost 9 bases and the V segment lost 3 bases, leaving 5 bases of the junction unmatched. The CDR3 DNA sequence: TGCAGTGCTAGTATACAGGGGACTGAGCAGTTCTTC. Its protein is CSASIQGTEQFF.

This rearrangement joins TRBV7-6 to TRBJ1-5; tentatively, D is TRBD1 (5 bases). This CDR3 comprises 15 residues. From germline, CDR1 is SGHVS and CDR2 FNYEAQ. Trimming removed 2 bases from V and 5 bases from J, with 13 bases in between. The CDR3 reads CASSLWRGLDQPQHF. For the CDR3, the DNA is TGTGCCAGCAGCTTATGGAGGGGTCTTGATCAGCCCCAGCATTTT.

The chain recombines TRBV7-9 with TRBJ2-7; 7 bases map to TRBD2. V was clipped by 0 bases and J by 3 bases; unmatched bases: 11. This CDR3 is 17 amino acids long. Germline V lookup: CDR1 SEHNR, CDR2 FQNEAQ (reference sequence). The DNA of the CDR3 is TGTGCCAGCAGCTTAGCGCGGGCAGCGGGAAGTTTCTACGAGCAGTACTTC. Its protein is CASSLARAAGSFYEQYF.

This clone has at least ten counts. V and J are TRBV6-2 or TRBV6-3 and TRBJ2-7; 12 nucleotides line up with TRBD2. Germline V CDR1 and CDR2: MNHEY, SVGEGT. The CDR3 contains 19 residues. Trimming took 2 bases from V and 2 from J; bases not matched to a gene: 13. CDR3 sequence (DNA): TGTGCCAGCAGTTACCCCATGATTCTAGCGGGGGGGATGACCTACGAGCAGTACTTC. As protein: CASSYPMILAGGMTYEQYF.

This sequence joins TRBV4-3 and TRBJ2-7; TRBD2 aligns across 14 bases. This CDR3 is 17 amino acids long. Germline trimming cut 3 bases from V and 2 bases from J; bases unmatched to any gene: 6. The germline V gene encodes CDR1 LGHNA and CDR2 YSLEER. CDR3 nucleotides: TGCGCCAGCAGCCAGGAATCGGGACTAGCGGGAGCCTACGAGCAGTACTTC. This codes for CASSQESGLAGAYEQYF.

The rearrangement joins TRBV27 to TRBJ1-5; 10 nucleotides match TRBD1. With V trimmed by 10 bases and J by 3 bases, 9 bases remained unmatched. This CDR3 is 15 amino acids long. The germline gives CDR1 MNHEY, CDR2 SMNVEV (reference sequence). The DNA for the CDR3 is TGTGCCACCCGACCCGGGACAGGGGTCAATCAGCCCCAGCATTTT. Translated: CATRPGTGVNQPQHF.

The J gene is TRBJ2-7, the V gene TRBV5-4; maybe TRBD2 (6 bases). V was shortened by 2 bases and J by 5 bases, with 14 bases between the two germline ends. This CDR3 comprises 14 residues. Per the germline V gene, CDR1 is SGHNT and CDR2 is YYREEE (reference sequence). The DNA for the CDR3 is TGTGCCAGCAGCTTAAGAGGCGGAGGGAACGAGCAGTACTTC. This translates into CASSLRGGGNEQYF.

V is TRBV4-1 and J is TRBJ1-3; D ambiguous. Looked up from germline, CDR1 is MGHRA and CDR2 is YSYEKL. V was shortened by 0 bases and J by 3 bases, with 9 bases between the two germline ends. The CDR3 covers 15 residues. This CDR3 is CASSQDSVGGNTIYF. CDR3 nucleotide sequence: TGCGCCAGCAGCCAAGATTCAGTTGGTGGAAACACCATATATTTT.

J is TRBJ2-3 and V is TRBV7-8; D is uncertain. This CDR3 comprises 13 residues. V was pared by 7 bases and J by 6 bases, with 14 bases between. CDR1 SGHVS and CDR2 FQNEAQ come from the germline V gene. DNA for the CDR3: TGTGCCAGCACCAACCCGGCGGTGGATACGCAGTATTTT. Protein: CASTNPAVDTQYF.

The V and J genes are TRBV9 and TRBJ2-1, with 10 bases aligning to TRBD1. V shed 5 bases and J 5 bases; nucleotides not matched to a gene: 7. Germline V gene data show CDR1 as SGDLS and CDR2 as YYNGEE. The CDR3 length is 15 residues. The CDR3 region is CASSLGQGPNNEQFF. CDR3 DNA sequence: TGTGCCAGCAGTTTGGGACAGGGGCCAAACAATGAGCAGTTCTTC.

V gene TRBV30 combines with J gene TRBJ1-6; 10 bases agree with TRBD1. Germline CDR1 is GTSNPN and CDR2 is SVGIG (reference sequence). The length of the CDR3 is 13 residues. V was pared by 5 bases and J by 13 bases, with 8 bases of the junction left unmatched. The CDR3 is CAWSGTGVPPLHF. As DNA, the CDR3 is TGTGCCTGGTCCGGGACAGGGGTTCCGCCCCTCCACTTT. The complete variable domain, with remaining parts taken from reference TRBV30 and TRBJ1-6, reads SQTIHQWPATLVQPVGSPLSLECTVEGTSNPNLYWYRQAAGRGLQLLFYSVGIGQISSEVPQNLSASRPQDRQFILSSKKLLLSDSGFYLCAWSGTGVPPLHFGNGTRLTVT.

This clone was counted a few times. The chain recombines TRBV7-2 with TRBJ1-2; TRBD1 matches 7 bases. Germline V lookup: CDR1 SGHTA, CDR2 FQGNSA. This CDR3 contains 15 residues. J lost 2 bases, V lost 5 bases, and 8 bases had no gene match. CDR3 sequence reads: CASSPRLQGNYGYTF. The DNA of the CDR3 is TGTGCCAGCAGCCCCCGGTTACAGGGGAACTATGGCTACACCTTC.

This chain joins TRBV4-1 and TRBJ2-6, with 9 bases aligning to TRBD1. The CDR3 has 18 amino acids. Germline V gene data show CDR1 as MGHRA and CDR2 as YSYEKL. After removal of 1 base from V and 2 bases from J, the junction contained 6 bases not matched to a gene. This CDR3 reads CASSQARTGEAGANVLTF. For the CDR3, the DNA is TGCGCCAGCAGCCAAGCCCGGACAGGGGAGGCTGGGGCCAACGTCCTGACTTTC.